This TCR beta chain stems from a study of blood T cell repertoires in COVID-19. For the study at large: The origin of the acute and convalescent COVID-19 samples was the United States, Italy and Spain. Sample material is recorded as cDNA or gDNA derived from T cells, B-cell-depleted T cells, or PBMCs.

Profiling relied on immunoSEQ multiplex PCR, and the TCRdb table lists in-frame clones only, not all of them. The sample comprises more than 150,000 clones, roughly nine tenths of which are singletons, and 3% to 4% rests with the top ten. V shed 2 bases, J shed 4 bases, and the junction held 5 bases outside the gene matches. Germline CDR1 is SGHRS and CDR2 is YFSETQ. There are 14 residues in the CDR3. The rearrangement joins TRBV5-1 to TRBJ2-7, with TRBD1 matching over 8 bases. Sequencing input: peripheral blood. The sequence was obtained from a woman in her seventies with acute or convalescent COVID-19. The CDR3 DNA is TGCGCCAGCAGCTTCGGACAGGGCCTATACGAGCAGTACTTC. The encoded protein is CASSFGQGLYEQYF.